Below, 27 T cell receptor beta chains from the same sample are listed, as sequenced in a study of T cells in Graves' hyperthyroidism and ophthalmopathy. RNA transcripts gave rise to amplified TCR beta CDR3 regions. TCR CDR3 regions were first amplified by RT-PCR with HTBI primers. TCRdb redid the calling of the multiplex PCR reads with MiXCR, one entry per CDR3 protein. Of 92,000 or so distinct CDR3 sequences listed, 51% are singletons. The sample comprised blood. The source is a woman in her thirties or forties with Graves' hyperthyroidism.

Worth noting for this clonotype: One base away lies a much larger clone, so this may be a sequencing read error. The genes are TRBV27 and TRBJ1-1; D not certain. Germline lookup yields CDR1 MNHEY and CDR2 SMNVEV (reference sequence). This CDR3 is built from 14 residues. The CDR3 region is CACSYGRTNTEAFF. The CDR3 region has the DNA TGTGCCTGCAGTTACGGCAGGACGAACACTGAAGCTTTCTTT.

V usage is TRBV15 and J usage is TRBJ1-2; D uncertain. V lost 4 bases, J lost 8 bases, and 14 bases lay in between. This CDR3 comprises 13 residues. Germline V gene lookup returns CDR1 LNHNV and CDR2 YYDKDF (reference sequence). This CDR3 reads CATSIGGVSGYTF. The CDR3 DNA is TGTGCCACCAGCATCGGTGGGGTCAGCGGCTACACCTTC.

Comment on this clonotype: In this CDR3 the conserved last residue, phenylalanine or tryptophan, is missing, so a read error is likely. The CDR3 bases are TGTGCCAGCAGCTTGACAGGGGGCGGGAAGACCCAGTACTCC. Encoded protein: CASSLTGGGKTQYS. This chain joins TRBV2 and TRBJ2-5; TRBD1 agrees at 10 bases. Germline-derived CDR1 and CDR2 are SNHLY and FYNNEI. After removal of 6 bases from V and 6 bases from J, the junction contained 7 bases not matched to a gene. CDR3 length: 14 amino acids.

Ten or more counts support this clonotype. This rearrangement joins TRBV7-8 to TRBJ2-2, with 10 bases fitting TRBD1. With 6 bases clipped from V and 4 bases from J, the junction kept 5 bases outside the gene matches. Germline-derived CDR1 and CDR2 are SGHVS and FQNEAQ. CDR3 length: 15 residues. The CDR3 nucleotides are TGTGCCAGCAGAGAGGGACAGGGGCCCACCGGGGAGCTGTTTTTT. Translation gives CASREGQGPTGELFF.

This clonotype was observed a single time. The final CDR3 position lacks the conserved phenylalanine or tryptophan, pointing to a likely read error. The rearrangement joins TRBV7-3 to TRBJ2-5, with 16 bases aligning to TRBD2. V shed 2 bases, J shed 2 bases, and the junction held 5 bases outside the gene matches. Germline values: CDR1 SGHTA, CDR2 FQGTGA. This CDR3 comprises 18 residues. CDR3 sequence reads: CASSLWGTSGREQETQYL. In DNA, the CDR3 is TGTGCCAGCAGCTTATGGGGGACTAGCGGGAGGGAGCAAGAGACCCAGTACCTC.

The chain links TRBV20-1 to TRBJ2-7, with 13 bases matching TRBD2. V lost 3 bases and J lost 0; bases outside the gene matches: 5. The CDR3 is made up of 16 amino acids. Germline assignment: CDR1 DFQATT and CDR2 SNEGSKA (reference sequence). The CDR3 nucleotides read TGCAGTGCTAGCGGACTAGCGGGAGCCCACTCCTACGAGCAGTACTTC. Amino acid sequence: CSASGLAGAHSYEQYF.

The chain is built from TRBV10-3 and TRBJ1-3; no definite D call. The V and J ends lost 0 bases and 11 bases respectively, with 8 bases between them. The CDR3 contains 12 residues. CDR1 ENHRY and CDR2 SYGVKD come from the germline V gene. The CDR3 is CAISESKGSIYF. The CDR3 DNA reads TGTGCCATCAGTGAGTCGAAAGGGTCCATATATTTT.

Details on this clonotype: A much larger clone lies one base from this, so it may be a read error. This chain links TRBV10-3 with TRBJ1-6; 9 bases agree with TRBD1. The CDR3 extends over 13 amino acids. V shed 7 bases and J 8 bases; nucleotides not matched to a gene: 3. Germline lookup yields CDR1 ENHRY and CDR2 SYGVKD. In DNA form, the CDR3 reads TGTGCCATCATGGGACAGGGCGATTCACCCCTCCACTTT. Amino acids: CAIMGQGDSPLHF.

This chain joins TRBV20-1 and TRBJ2-5, with 7 bases lining up with TRBD2. Germline loops: CDR1 DFQATT, CDR2 SNEGSKA (reference sequence). V shed 7 bases and J 5 bases; nucleotides not matched to a gene: 19. The CDR3 totals 16 residues. The CDR3 here is CSERTNGGWVDETQYF. In DNA, the CDR3 is TGCAGTGAGCGGACGAACGGGGGGTGGGTGGACGAGACCCAGTACTTC.

This clonotype was counted a few times. CDR3 residues: CASITGGLAGAPGDTQYF. The CDR3 region has the DNA TGTGCCAGCATCACGGGGGGACTAGCGGGAGCCCCGGGAGATACGCAGTATTTT. This chain uses TRBV2 with TRBJ2-3, with 14 positions matching TRBD2. The CDR3 is made up of 18 amino acids. CDR1 is SNHLY and CDR2 is FYNNEI in the germline V gene. With V trimmed by 7 bases and J by 5 bases, 14 bases remained unmatched.

This chain connects TRBV29-1 to TRBJ2-5, with 13 bases lining up with TRBD2. The CDR3 consists of 16 residues. Germline assignment: CDR1 SQVTM and CDR2 ANQGSEA. Trimming took 6 bases from V and 5 from J; bases not matched to a gene: 12. The CDR3 here is CSVGQGGTSGTETQYF. DNA of the CDR3: TGCAGCGTCGGACAGGGGGGGACTAGCGGGACGGAGACCCAGTACTTC.

This sequence joins TRBV25-1 and TRBJ2-5; the match to TRBD1 covers 8 bases. V lost 4 bases, J lost 4 bases, and 11 bases stayed unmatched. The V gene's germline CDR1 is MGHDK and CDR2 SYGVNS. The CDR3 extends over 16 amino acids. Written as DNA, the CDR3 is TGTGCCAGCAGTGCTAGACCGGGACAGGCAACAGAGACCCAGTACTTC. Encoded protein: CASSARPGQATETQYF.

V gene TRBV2 combines with J gene TRBJ1-5; TRBD1 might be the D (5 bases). Trimming cost V 6 bases and J 7 bases, with 16 bases left between them. Germline V gene sequence: CDR1 SNHLY, CDR2 FYNNEI. This CDR3 is built from 14 residues. This chain's CDR3 is CASRPGTWLQPQHF. As DNA, the CDR3 is TGTGCCAGCAGGCCAGGGACGTGGCTACAGCCCCAGCATTTT.

V usage is TRBV20-1 and J usage is TRBJ2-5; no clear D. Looked up from germline, CDR1 is DFQATT and CDR2 is SNEGSKA (reference sequence). Trimming took off 4 bases at V and 3 bases at J, with 9 bases between the two ends. CDR3 length equals 12 residues. The CDR3 bases are TGCAGTGCTACGCCACAGAAAGAGACCCAGTACTTC. Amino acid sequence: CSATPQKETQYF.

This clonotype has ten or more counts. The V call is TRBV10-3, the J call TRBJ2-5, with D perhaps matching TRBD2 (6 bases). Trimming took off 0 bases at V and 8 bases at J, with 13 bases between the two ends. There are 14 residues in the CDR3. Germline lookup yields CDR1 ENHRY and CDR2 SYGVKD. The CDR3 sequence is CAISESPDGGTQYF. The DNA for the CDR3 is TGTGCCATCAGTGAGTCGCCCGACGGGGGAACCCAGTACTTC.

The table lists this clonotype with many counts. The gene calls are TRBV7-9 and TRBJ1-2; tentative D call: TRBD1 (5 bases). The CDR3 is 16 amino acids. CDR1 and CDR2 (germline): SEHNR, FQNEAQ (reference sequence). V was cut by 5 bases and J by 0 bases, with 16 bases left in between. The CDR3 loop reads CASSRGAGGANYGYTF. The CDR3, as DNA: TGTGCCAGCAGCCGCGGGGCGGGGGGAGCTAACTATGGCTACACCTTC.

Concerning this clonotype itself: A much bigger clone sits one base away, suggesting this may be a read error. This chain uses TRBV29-1 with TRBJ2-3; 8 bases align to TRBD2. This CDR3 spans 13 amino acids. In germline, CDR1 is SQVTM, CDR2 ANQGSEA. CDR3 DNA sequence: TGCGGCGTTGAAGGAGCGGGAGCTGATACGCAGTATTTT. It codes for CGVEGAGADTQYF.

Remarks on this clonotype: This may arise from a read error, as a much more abundant clone is one base away. The chain is built from TRBV28 and TRBJ1-1, with D perhaps matching TRBD1 (6 bases). The CDR3 is 14 residues long. CDR1 and CDR2 from the germline V gene are MDHEN and SYDVKM. The CDR3 reads CASNRPPRDTEASF. The CDR3 nucleotides read TGTGCCAGCAATCGTCCGCCTCGGGACACTGAAGCTTCCTTT.

Note on this clonotype: At one boundary the junction diverges from the germline segment, which might be a read error. This CDR3 reads CASSPGGNSPPHF. CDR3 coding DNA: TGTGCCAGCAGCCCTGGGGGGAACTCACCCCCCCACTTT. The chain recombines TRBV7-2 with TRBJ1-6; D perhaps matches TRBD1 (5 bases). This CDR3 contains 13 residues. Germline assignment: CDR1 SGHTA and CDR2 FQGNSA.

This clonotype was counted ten times or more. The chain uses TRBV24-1 and TRBJ2-5; tentatively, D is TRBD1 (7 bases). The CDR3 runs 13 residues. Trimming pared 8 bases from V and 5 bases from J, leaving 14 bases between. From germline, CDR1 is KGHDR and CDR2 SFDVKD. DNA of the CDR3: TGTGCCACCAATGGACAGGAGGGGGAGACCCAGTACTTC. It translates to CATNGQEGETQYF.

This clonotype was recorded at least ten times. This chain uses TRBV7-8 with TRBJ2-3; 11 bases fit TRBD2. CDR1 is SGHVS, CDR2 FQNEAQ, per germline. Trimming cost V 5 bases and J 3 bases; bases outside gene matches: 7. The CDR3 is 16 residues long. In nucleotides, the CDR3 is TGTGCCAGCAGCCTTCTAGCGGGAGGAAAGACAGATACGCAGTATTTT. Amino acid sequence: CASSLLAGGKTDTQYF.

Of note for this clonotype: One end of the junction is discordant with germline, which a read error may explain. CDR3 bases: TGCAGTGCTAGAGGCCTAGCGGGAGCTTCGGGAGAGCAATACTTC. Protein: CSARGLAGASGEQYF. The chain joins TRBV20-1 to TRBJ2-7; 10 bases are shared with TRBD2. Germline V lookup: CDR1 DFQATT, CDR2 SNEGSKA (reference sequence). The CDR3 length is 15 residues.

This clonotype was observed at least ten times. This chain connects TRBV4-1 to TRBJ2-7; D might be TRBD1 or TRBD2, each matching 6 bases. V gave up 0 bases and J gave up 3 bases, with 12 bases separating them. From germline, CDR1 is MGHRA and CDR2 YSYEKL. The CDR3 runs to 15 residues. CDR3 loop: CASSQDWGALYEQYF. CDR3 nucleotides: TGCGCCAGCAGCCAAGATTGGGGGGCCCTCTACGAGCAGTACTTC.

With respect to this clonotype: A read error may explain this, as a much larger clone is one base away. This sequence joins TRBV4-1 and TRBJ2-2; D ambiguous. The V end was cut by 1 base, the J end by 3 bases, with 9 bases between. This CDR3 spans 15 amino acids. CDR1 is MGHRA, CDR2 YSYEKL, per germline. CDR3 in amino acids: CASSQAFRDTGELFF. The DNA for the CDR3 is TGCGCCAGCAGCCAAGCCTTCCGGGACACCGGGGAGCTGTTTTTT.

This clonotype showed up just a few times. Germline is not matched at one junction end, which may reflect a read error. The V call is TRBV20-1, the J call TRBJ2-7; TRBD2 matches 15 bases. The germline V gene has CDR1 DFQATT and CDR2 SNEGSKA (reference sequence). The CDR3 sequence is 15 residues long. CDR3 in DNA: TGCAGTGCTAGCTTGGGACTAGCGGGAGGTTACGAACAGTACTTC. Protein sequence: CSASLGLAGGYEQYF.

This clonotype was detected ten times or more. This sequence joins TRBV7-2 and TRBJ1-1; TRBD1 agrees at 8 bases. Germline lookup yields CDR1 SGHTA and CDR2 FQGNSA. V lost 4 bases and J lost 0; bases outside the gene matches: 1. The length of the CDR3 is 14 residues. CDR3 in amino acids: CASSSDRVNTEAFF. The CDR3 nucleotides are TGTGCCAGCAGCTCGGACAGGGTGAACACTGAAGCTTTCTTT.

This clonotype was observed many times. V and J are TRBV28 and TRBJ2-7; a possible D gene is TRBD2 (6 bases). This CDR3 spans 15 amino acids. V lost 4 bases, J lost 5 bases, and 18 bases lay in between. Germline lookup yields CDR1 MDHEN and CDR2 SYDVKM. CDR3 protein: CASSWARQGTHEQYF. CDR3 sequence (DNA): TGTGCCAGCAGTTGGGCCAGGCAAGGGACTCACGAGCAGTACTTC.